This T cell receptor (beta chain) was sequenced in a study of T cell changes during pregnancy in multiple sclerosis. Trimming shortened V by 8 bases and J by 0 bases, and 7 bases separated the two germline ends. The CDR3 runs 12 residues. The germline V gene has CDR1 SGHVS and CDR2 FQNEAQ. This clone was seen just once. Only in-frame clones appear in the TCRdb table, and some are missing; sequencing was by immunoSEQ multiplex PCR. The table lists around 130,000 clones, 80% to 95% of them singletons. This chain links TRBV7-8 with TRBJ1-1; D is undetermined. This material consisted of peripheral blood, taken before pregnancy. This sequence originates from a female donor with multiple sclerosis, enrolled in a pregnancy study. The CDR3 is CASGRLNTEAFF. CDR3 coding DNA: TGTGCCAGCGGGAGATTGAACACTGAAGCTTTCTTT.